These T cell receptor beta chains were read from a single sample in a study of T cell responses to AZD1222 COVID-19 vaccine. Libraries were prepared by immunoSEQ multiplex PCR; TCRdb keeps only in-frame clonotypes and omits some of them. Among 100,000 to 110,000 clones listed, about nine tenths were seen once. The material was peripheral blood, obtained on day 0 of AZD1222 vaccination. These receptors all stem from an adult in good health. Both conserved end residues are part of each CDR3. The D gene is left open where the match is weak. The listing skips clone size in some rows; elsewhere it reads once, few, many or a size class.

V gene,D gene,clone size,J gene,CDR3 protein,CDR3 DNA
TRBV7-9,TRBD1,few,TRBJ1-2,CASSPPGQGYGYTF,TGTGCCAGCAGCCCCCCCGGACAGGGCTATGGCTACACCTTC
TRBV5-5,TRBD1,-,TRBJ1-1,CASRNSPGQGTMNTEAFF,TGTGCCAGCAGAAATTCCCCGGGACAGGGGACCATGAACACTGAAGCTTTCTTT
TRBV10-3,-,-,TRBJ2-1,CATAQGTNSYNEQFF,TGTGCCACCGCACAGGGTACAAACTCCTACAATGAGCAGTTCTTC
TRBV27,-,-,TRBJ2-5,CASSLSYGAGKETQYF,TGTGCCAGCAGTTTATCGTACGGGGCAGGTAAAGAGACCCAGTACTTC
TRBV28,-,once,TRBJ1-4,CASSTGNEKLFF,TGTGCCAGCAGCACAGGGAATGAAAAACTGTTTTTT
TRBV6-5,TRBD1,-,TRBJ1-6,CASSSGTGRYNSPLHF,TGTGCCAGCAGTTCCGGGACAGGGAGATATAATTCACCCCTCCACTTT
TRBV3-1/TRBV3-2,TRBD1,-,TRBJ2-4,CASSRGGQGPKNIQYF,TGTGCCAGCAGCCGGGGGGGACAGGGCCCCAAAAACATTCAGTACTTC
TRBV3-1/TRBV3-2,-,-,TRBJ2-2,CASSQLQPTGELFF,TGTGCCAGCAGCCAGTTACAACCCACCGGGGAGCTGTTTTTT
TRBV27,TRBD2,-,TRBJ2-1,CASRLSSGEGRGEQFF,TGTGCCAGCAGGCTATCTAGCGGGGAGGGACGCGGGGAGCAGTTCTTC
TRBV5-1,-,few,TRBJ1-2,CASSLAAGSDGYTF,TGCGCCAGCAGCTTGGCGGCAGGGTCTGATGGCTACACCTTC
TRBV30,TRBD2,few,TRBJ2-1,CAWSVLRTRLGEQFF,TGTGCCTGGAGTGTACTACGGACTAGATTGGGTGAGCAGTTCTTC
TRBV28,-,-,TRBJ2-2,CASSYALGYAGELFF,TGTGCCAGCAGTTATGCCTTAGGTTATGCCGGGGAGCTGTTTTTT
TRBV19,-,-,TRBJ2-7,CASSKILDSAYEQYF,TGTGCCAGTAGTAAGATACTAGACAGCGCCTACGAGCAGTACTTC
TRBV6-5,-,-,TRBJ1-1,CASSYSEGNTEAFF,TGTGCCAGCAGTTACTCTGAGGGAAACACTGAAGCTTTCTTT
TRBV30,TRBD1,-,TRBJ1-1,CAWKGQGDTEAFF,TGTGCCTGGAAAGGGCAGGGGGACACTGAAGCTTTCTTT
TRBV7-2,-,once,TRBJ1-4,CASSLGGAANEKLFF,TGTGCCAGCAGCTTAGGGGGGGCTGCTAATGAAAAACTGTTTTTT
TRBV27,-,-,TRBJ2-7,CASSLQGNEQYF,TGTGCCAGCAGTCTACAGGGTAACGAGCAGTACTTC
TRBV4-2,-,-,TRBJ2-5,CASSQRELASSGETQYF,TGTGCCAGCAGCCAAAGGGAACTAGCCTCTTCGGGGGAGACCCAGTACTTC
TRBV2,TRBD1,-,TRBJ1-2,CASSRDRGRSDYGYTF,TGTGCCAGCAGCCGGGACAGGGGGCGATCCGACTATGGCTACACCTTC
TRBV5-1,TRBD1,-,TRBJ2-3,CASSLAGTGEDTQYF,TGCGCCAGCAGCTTGGCAGGGACAGGGGAGGATACGCAGTATTTT
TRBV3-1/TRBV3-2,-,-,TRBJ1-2,CASSIQGTNYGYTF,TGTGCCAGCAGTATCCAGGGGACTAACTATGGCTACACCTTC
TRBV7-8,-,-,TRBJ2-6,CASLGGGGDSGANVLTF,TGTGCCAGCTTAGGAGGAGGGGGAGACTCTGGGGCCAACGTCCTGACTTTC
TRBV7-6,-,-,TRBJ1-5,CASSREGSNQPQHF,TGTGCCAGCAGTCGGGAGGGGAGTAATCAGCCCCAGCATTTT
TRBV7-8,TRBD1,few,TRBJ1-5,CASSSGQGANGNQPQHF,TGTGCCAGCAGCTCCGGACAGGGGGCAAATGGCAATCAGCCCCAGCATTTT
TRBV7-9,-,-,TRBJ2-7,CASSLLPLEQYF,TGTGCCAGCAGCTTGCTTCCCCTCGAGCAGTACTTC
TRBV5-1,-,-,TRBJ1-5,CASSLAPGVNQPQHF,TGCGCCAGCAGCTTGGCTCCGGGGGTAAATCAGCCCCAGCATTTT
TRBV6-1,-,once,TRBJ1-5,CASNEQGSNQPQHF,TGTGCCAGCAACGAACAGGGAAGCAATCAGCCCCAGCATTTT